The 15 T cell receptor beta chains reported below all come from one sample, sequenced in a study of control samples from healthy donors and cancer patients. Data came from immunoSEQ multiplex PCR; TCRdb stores just in-frame clones and leaves some out. Found here are about 22,000 clones, 83% of them singletons; the top ten hold 27%. The sequenced sample consisted of PBMCs. These receptors came from a man aged 55-75 years with head and neck cancer.

The V call is TRBV5-4, the J call TRBJ2-3; D is unresolved. The CDR3 length is 13 residues. Germline V lookup: CDR1 SGHNT, CDR2 YYREEE (reference sequence). V was cut by 0 bases and J by 5 bases, with 7 bases left in between. The CDR3 DNA is TGTGCCAGCAGCTTGGCTCGCGGAGATACGCAGTATTTT. This codes for CASSLARGDTQYF.

CDR3 residues: CASSVALDSGNTEAFF. The CDR3, as DNA: TGTGCCAGCAGCGTAGCTCTTGACAGTGGGAACACTGAAGCTTTCTTT. The chain carries TRBV9 and TRBJ1-1; possible D gene TRBD1, 5 bases. This CDR3 contains 16 residues. V lost 0 bases and J 1 base, leaving 13 bases between the germline ends. Germline CDR1 and CDR2: SGDLS and YYNGEE. Together with reference TRBV9 and TRBJ1-1, the CDR3 gives the full variable domain: DSGVTQTPKHLITATGQRVTLRCSPRSGDLSVYWYQQSLDQGLQFLIQYYNGEERAKGNILERFSAQQFPDLHSELNLSSLELGDSALYFCASSVALDSGNTEAFFGQGTRLTVV.

The chain couples TRBV5-1 to TRBJ2-7; 8 bases map to TRBD2. Germline lookup yields CDR1 SGHRS and CDR2 YFSETQ. V trimming: 4 bases; J trimming: 5 bases; junction bases outside the gene matches: 8. The CDR3 runs 14 residues. The CDR3 here is CASSPSGGLDEQYF. In DNA, the CDR3 is TGCGCCAGCAGCCCCTCGGGGGGGTTGGACGAGCAGTACTTC.

The chain combines TRBV6-6 with TRBJ2-7, with 7 bases aligning to TRBD1. Trimming at V came to 7 bases and at J to 2 bases, leaving 11 bases not matched to a gene. The CDR3 consists of 15 residues. Germline V CDR1 and CDR2: MNHNY, SVGAGI (reference sequence). The CDR3 DNA reads as TGTGCCAGCACCGTGGGTTGGCAGGGGGCCTACGAGCAGTACTTC. Residues: CASTVGWQGAYEQYF.

This sequence joins TRBV7-2 and TRBJ1-2; D gene uncertain. From germline, CDR1 is SGHTA and CDR2 FQGNSA. This CDR3 comprises 15 residues. The ends were cut back, 4 bases at V and 2 bases at J, with 14 bases in the middle. CDR3 sequence (DNA): TGTGCCAGCAGCTACGGGTGGTTGGGAAACTATGGCTACACCTTC. As protein: CASSYGWLGNYGYTF. Supplemented by reference TRBV7-2 and TRBJ1-2, the full variable domain reads GAGVSQSPSNKVTEKGKDVELRCDPISGHTALYWYRQSLGQGLEFLIYFQGNSAPDKSGLPSDRFSAERTGGSVSTLTIQRTQQEDSAVYLCASSYGWLGNYGYTFGSGTRLTVV.

Remarks on this clone: At one end the junction does not follow the germline gene, possibly because of a read error. The chain has TRBV3-1 (or the pseudogene TRBV3-2) and TRBJ1-6; TRBD1 matches 7 bases. Germline values: CDR1 LGHDT, CDR2 YNNKEL (reference sequence). The CDR3 is 13 residues long. The CDR3 region is CASGQGDWAPLHF. The CDR3 DNA reads as TGTGCCAGCGGCCAGGGGGATTGGGCACCCCTCCACTTT.

The V call is TRBV7-9, the J call TRBJ2-7; either TRBD1 or TRBD2 may supply D (5 bases each). In germline, CDR1 is SEHNR, CDR2 FQNEAQ (reference sequence). Deletions cut 4 bases from V and 0 bases from J, with 16 bases between. This CDR3 contains 16 residues. The CDR3 protein is CASSSTMDGTSYEQYF. In nucleotides, the CDR3 is TGTGCCAGCAGCTCCACTATGGACGGGACCTCCTACGAGCAGTACTTC. The full variable domain, in which reference TRBV7-9 and TRBJ2-7 provide the parts outside the CDR3, is DTGVSQNPRHKITKRGQNVTFRCDPISEHNRLYWYRQTLGQGPEFLTYFQNEAQLEKSRLLSDRFSAERPKGSFSTLEIQRTEQGDSAMYLCASSSTMDGTSYEQYFGPGTRLTVT.

The chain recombines TRBV6-5 with TRBJ2-1, with TRBD1 matching over 7 bases. V was clipped by 8 bases and J by 5 bases; unmatched bases: 3. The germline V gene has CDR1 MNHEY and CDR2 SVGAGI. CDR3 length: 12 residues. In DNA form, the CDR3 reads TGTGCCAGCCAGGACAGGAACAATGAGCAGTTCTTC. Amino acid sequence: CASQDRNNEQFF.

The V call is TRBV19, the J call TRBJ1-2, with TRBD1 as a possible D gene (6 bases). Trimming cost V 7 bases and J 4 bases, with 22 bases left between them. The germline gives CDR1 LNHDA, CDR2 SQIVND (reference sequence). This CDR3 has 16 amino acids. The CDR3 loop reads CASIPGALIAGYGYTF. The CDR3 DNA reads TGTGCCAGTATCCCGGGGGCCCTCATTGCGGGCTATGGCTACACCTTC. Combining the CDR3 with reference TRBV19 and TRBJ1-2 gives the whole variable domain DGGITQSPKYLFRKEGQNVTLSCEQNLNHDAMYWYRQDPGQGLRLIYYSQIVNDFQKGDIAEGYSVSREKKESFPLTVTSAQKNPTAFYLCASIPGALIAGYGYTFGSGTRLTVV.

The chain is built from TRBV19 and TRBJ1-1; D remains unclear. V lost 1 base, J lost 8 bases, and 11 bases lay in between. CDR3 length equals 13 residues. Germline V gene sequence: CDR1 LNHDA, CDR2 SQIVND (reference sequence). Here the CDR3 DNA reads TGTGCCAGTAGTATAGGGGGAGCCGGAGAAGCTTTCTTT. Its translation is CASSIGGAGEAFF.

This chain connects TRBV2 to TRBJ1-1; D ambiguous. In germline, CDR1 is SNHLY, CDR2 FYNNEI. V gave up 6 bases and J gave up 1 base, with 3 bases separating them. This CDR3 is built from 11 residues. CDR3 amino acids: CASRGNTEAFF. CDR3 nucleotide sequence: TGTGCCAGCAGGGGGAACACTGAAGCTTTCTTT.

The chain joins TRBV5-4 to TRBJ1-6; TRBD1 agrees at 7 bases. V was pared by 4 bases and J by 9 bases, with 7 bases of the junction left unmatched. This CDR3 is 14 amino acids long. Per the germline V gene, CDR1 is SGHNT and CDR2 is YYREEE (reference sequence). CDR3 protein: CASSGRGLGSPLHF. CDR3 nucleotides: TGTGCCAGCAGCGGAAGGGGGCTGGGTTCACCCCTCCACTTT.

The chain recombines TRBV5-5 with TRBJ1-1; weak D call: TRBD1 (6 bases). The CDR3 consists of 14 residues. The V gene lost 0 bases and the J gene lost 2 bases, with 8 bases spanning the gap. Germline V CDR1 and CDR2: SGHKS, YYEKEE (reference sequence). As DNA, the CDR3 is TGTGCCAGCAGCTTGGGGACAGACAACACTGAAGCTTTCTTT. Amino acid sequence: CASSLGTDNTEAFF.

This rearrangement joins TRBV28 to TRBJ2-3; D is perhaps TRBD1 (6 bases). CDR3 length: 16 amino acids. V was shortened by 6 bases and J by 3 bases, with 19 bases between the two germline ends. Per germline, CDR1 MDHEN and CDR2 SYDVKM. CDR3 DNA sequence: TGTGCCAGCAGCAACCCAGGGGATAAGGTAACAGATACGCAGTATTTT. Encoded protein: CASSNPGDKVTDTQYF.

The V call is TRBV4-1, the J call TRBJ2-2, with TRBD2 as a possible D gene (5 bases). CDR1 is MGHRA and CDR2 is YSYEKL in the germline V gene. This CDR3 comprises 15 residues. Trimming shortened V by 0 bases and J by 4 bases, and 9 bases separated the two germline ends. The CDR3 spells CASSQDFRGTGELFF. CDR3 coding DNA: TGCGCCAGCAGCCAAGATTTCCGGGGCACCGGGGAGCTGTTTTTT.